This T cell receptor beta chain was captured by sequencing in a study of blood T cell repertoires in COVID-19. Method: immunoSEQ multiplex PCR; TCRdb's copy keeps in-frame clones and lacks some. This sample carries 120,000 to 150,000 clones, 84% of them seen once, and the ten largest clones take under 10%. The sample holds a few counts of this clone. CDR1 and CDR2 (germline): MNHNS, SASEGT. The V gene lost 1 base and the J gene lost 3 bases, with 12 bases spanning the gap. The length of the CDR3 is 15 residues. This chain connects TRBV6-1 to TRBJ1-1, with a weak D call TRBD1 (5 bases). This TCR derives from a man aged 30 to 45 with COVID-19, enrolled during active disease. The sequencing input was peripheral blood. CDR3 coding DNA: TGTGCCAGCAGTGAAGTGGACCAGGGCGACACTGAAGCTTTCTTT. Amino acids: CASSEVDQGDTEAFF.